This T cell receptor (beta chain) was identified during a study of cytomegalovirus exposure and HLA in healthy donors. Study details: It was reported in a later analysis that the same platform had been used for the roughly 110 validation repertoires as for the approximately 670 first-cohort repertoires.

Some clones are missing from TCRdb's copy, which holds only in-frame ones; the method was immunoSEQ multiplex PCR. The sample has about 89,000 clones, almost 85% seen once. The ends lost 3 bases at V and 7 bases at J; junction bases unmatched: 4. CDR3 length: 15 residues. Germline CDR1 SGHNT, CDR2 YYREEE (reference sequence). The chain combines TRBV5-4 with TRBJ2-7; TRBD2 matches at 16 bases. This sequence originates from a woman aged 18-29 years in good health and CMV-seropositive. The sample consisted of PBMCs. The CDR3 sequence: CASSWGTSGGDEQYF. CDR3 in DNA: TGTGCCAGCAGCTGGGGGACTAGCGGGGGGGATGAGCAGTACTTC.